The rows below give T cell receptor beta chains drawn from one sample of a study of blood T cell repertoires in COVID-19. Assay used: immunoSEQ multiplex PCR; TCRdb lists only in-frame clones, some missing. The repertoire holds tens of thousands of clones, with over 75% as singletons. Specimen: peripheral blood. These receptors originate from a man in his 60s with active COVID-19. Both conserved end residues are part of each CDR3. The D gene is left open where the match is weak. Not every row has a clone size; where given, it reads once, few, many or a size class.

>once|.|TRBV19|14|TRBJ1-1
TGTGCCAGTATCAAGGAGGGGTATGGCACTGAAGCTTTCTTT
CASIKEGYGTEAFF
>.|TRBD2|TRBV5-1|14|TRBJ2-3
TGCGCCAGCAGGGCCGGGAGGGCTACAGATACGCAGTATTTT
CASRAGRATDTQYF
>.|.|TRBV7-9|14|TRBJ1-3
TGTGCCAGCAGCCCCCAGAACTCTGGAAACACCATATATTTT
CASSPQNSGNTIYF
>.|TRBD1|TRBV5-6|18|TRBJ2-5
TGTGCCAGCAGCCAATACCTAACGACAGGGGGATTCCAAGAGACCCAGTACTTC
CASSQYLTTGGFQETQYF
>.|.|TRBV14|16|TRBJ2-7
TGTGCCAGCAGCCAAGTTCGCGGGGCCTTTCGCGACGAGCAGTACTTC
CASSQVRGAFRDEQYF
>medium-sized|TRBD1|TRBV7-2|15|TRBJ2-5
TGTGCCAGCAGCTGGGACAGGGGGCTGCAAGAGACCCAGTACTTC
CASSWDRGLQETQYF
>.|TRBD2|TRBV18|13|TRBJ2-7
TGTGCCAGCTCACGCGGACTAGGCTACGAGCAGTACTTC
CASSRGLGYEQYF
>.|.|TRBV19|15|TRBJ1-1
TGTGCCAGTAGTATTTGGGGGGATGTGAACACTGAAGCTTTCTTT
CASSIWGDVNTEAFF
>.|.|TRBV5-1|14|TRBJ2-1
TGCGCCAGCAGCTTGCAGACTAGTCATAATGAGCAGTTCTTC
CASSLQTSHNEQFF
>.|.|TRBV6-5|15|TRBJ1-1
TGTGCCAGCAGTCGCGGGGACGGAATGAACACTGAAGCTTTCTTT
CASSRGDGMNTEAFF
>few|.|TRBV6-5|15|TRBJ2-1
TGTGCCAGCAGTTACATAGCGGACTCCTACAATGAGCAGTTCTTC
CASSYIADSYNEQFF
>.|TRBD2|TRBV7-2|15|TRBJ2-3
TGTGCCAGCAGCCCCGGACTAGCGGGAGCAGATACGCAGTATTTT
CASSPGLAGADTQYF
>.|TRBD1|TRBV28|12|TRBJ1-2
TGTGCCAGCAGTTTCAGGCAGGGGGCTAGCACCTTC
CASSFRQGASTF
>once|.|TRBV27|17|TRBJ2-1
TGTGCCAGCAGTTCGGGAATCCAGCTAGCGATATACAATGAGCAGTTCTTC
CASSSGIQLAIYNEQFF
>.|TRBD2|TRBV6-2/TRBV6-3|19|TRBJ2-7
TGTGCCAGCAGTTACCCTACTAGCGGGGGGTCTCCTTGGTCCTACGAGCAGTACTTC
CASSYPTSGGSPWSYEQYF
>.|.|TRBV30|15|TRBJ2-1
TGTGCCTGGAGTCGAAAAACTAGATCACGGAATGAGCAGTTCTTC
CAWSRKTRSRNEQFF
>.|.|TRBV19|14|TRBJ1-4
TGTGCCAGTAAGGGGCCTGCAACTAATGAAAAACTGTTTTTT
CASKGPATNEKLFF
>.|.|TRBV27|14|TRBJ1-4
TGTGCCAGCAGTTTCGCGGGACGGGGCGAAAAACTGTTTTTT
CASSFAGRGEKLFF
>.|TRBD1|TRBV4-3|16|TRBJ2-7
TGCGCCAGCAGCCGCCTCAGGACAGGGGGCCCCTACGAGCAGTACTTC
CASSRLRTGGPYEQYF
>few|.|TRBV2|15|TRBJ2-7
TGTGCCAGCACTAACTGGTTCCGGCGGTCGAGCGAGCAGTACTTC
CASTNWFRRSSEQYF
>.|.|TRBV15|12|TRBJ2-5
TGTGCCACCAGCAAGACCGGGGAGACCCAGTACTTC
CATSKTGETQYF
>few|.|TRBV7-2|13|TRBJ2-3
TGTGCCAGCGAGGGGGGGGGTGAAGATACGCAGTATTTT
CASEGGGEDTQYF
>once|.|TRBV6-5|14|TRBJ2-1
TGTGCCAGCAGTTACTCGGCAGGTTACAATGAGCAGTTCTTC
CASSYSAGYNEQFF